Below are 5 T cell receptor beta chains sequenced from a single sample in a study of blood T cell repertoires in COVID-19. Repertoires were generated with immunoSEQ multiplex PCR, while TCRdb's copy carries only in-frame clones and drops some. This sample carries about 400,000 clones, around 92% of them seen once, and the ten largest clones take over 1%. The material sequenced was peripheral blood. The receptors come from a man aged 40-49 years with acute or convalescent COVID-19.

CDR3 sequence (DNA): TGTGCCAGCAGCCTTACAGGGGACTATGGCTACACCTTC. Its protein product is CASSLTGDYGYTF. The rearrangement links TRBV7-2 to TRBJ1-2; 7 bases align to TRBD1. Germline-derived CDR1 and CDR2 are SGHTA and FQGNSA. With V trimmed by 5 bases and J by 3 bases, 3 bases remained unmatched. The CDR3 contains 13 residues.

The chain has TRBV27 and TRBJ1-1, with D uncertain. V gave up 10 bases and J gave up 4 bases, with 19 bases separating them. This CDR3 has 14 residues. Per germline, CDR1 MNHEY and CDR2 SMNVEV (reference sequence). For the CDR3, the DNA is TGTGCCATCGACCGCGGGCAGGCCCCCACTGAAGCTTTCTTT. Protein sequence: CAIDRGQAPTEAFF.

The J gene is TRBJ2-7, the V gene TRBV6-6, with 9 positions matching TRBD2. This CDR3 spans 15 amino acids. With V trimmed by 2 bases and J by 1 base, 3 bases remained unmatched. The germline gives CDR1 MNHNY, CDR2 SVGAGI (reference sequence). The CDR3: CASSYAGGYSYEQYF. CDR3 nucleotides: TGTGCCAGCAGTTACGCGGGGGGGTATTCCTACGAGCAGTACTTC.

The rearrangement joins TRBV11-3 to TRBJ2-2; perhaps TRBD1 as D (6 bases). This CDR3 is 13 amino acids long. Germline CDR1 is SGHNT and CDR2 is YENEEA. V lost 5 bases and J lost 5, with 9 bases in between. Here the CDR3 DNA reads TGTGCCAGCAGCCATCAGGGGACCGGGGAGCTGTTTTTT. It is translated as CASSHQGTGELFF.

The gene calls are TRBV9 and TRBJ1-1, with D maybe TRBD1 (5 bases). Germline V gene data show CDR1 as SGDLS and CDR2 as YYNGEE. The CDR3 has 15 residues. Trimming removed 2 bases from V and 2 bases from J, with 13 bases in between. The CDR3 region has the DNA TGTGCCAGCAGCGTTACCGGGACTATCAACACTGAAGCTTTCTTT. This gives the protein CASSVTGTINTEAFF.